The source of this T cell receptor beta chain is a study of T cell responses to AZD1222 COVID-19 vaccine. General study results and limits: Nearly half of the spike-specific TCRs reportedly recognize variant regions that carry no mutations. CD4 TCRs covered the whole spike, strongest at regions 160-218 and 743-854. Donors were mostly white British, more females; clonal diversity possibly underestimated.

V lost 6 bases and J lost 5; bases outside the gene matches: 16. This CDR3 region has 16 residues. Germline V gene lookup returns CDR1 SQVTM and CDR2 ANQGSEA. This clone showed up just once. Its antigen is unidentified. Method: immunoSEQ multiplex PCR; TCRdb's copy keeps in-frame clones and lacks some. The sample contains about 110,000 clones, more than 75% of which appear only once. The source is an adult in good health. The sample here was peripheral blood, taken on day 0 of AZD1222 vaccination. The V and J genes are TRBV29-1 and TRBJ1-1; 9 nucleotides align to TRBD1. CDR3 protein: CSVARTGDLVGTEAFF. In DNA form, the CDR3 reads TGCAGCGTCGCTAGGACAGGGGACCTCGTTGGGACTGAAGCTTTCTTT.